A single sample gave rise to the 26 T cell receptor beta chains below, sequenced in a study of T-cell reconstitution after alpha-beta-depleted transplantation in children. Preparation of the TCRbeta library used unique molecular identifiers. MiXCR, run by TCRdb on the PCR reads, gives a single entry per CDR3 protein. The sample lists over 150,000 distinct CDR3 sequences; less than 8% were seen once. The source was PBMCs from the stem cell graft donor, collected from the stem cell graft. The receptors here all came from a human donor who donated a stem cell graft to a child with Wiskott-Aldrich syndrome.

The rearrangement uses TRBV12-3 or TRBV12-4 and TRBJ2-2; D ambiguous. This CDR3 contains 13 residues. The V end lost 1 base, the J end lost 4 bases, and 4 bases lay between the germline ends. CDR3 nucleotide sequence: TGTGCCAGCAGTTTAGGTCGCACCGGGGAGCTGTTTTTT. Its translation is CASSLGRTGELFF.

This clonotype was seen repeatedly, ten times or more. CDR3 DNA: TGTGCCAGCAGTTTGGCAGGCCCCAACGTCCTGACTTTC. It encodes CASSLAGPNVLTF. This chain connects TRBV12-3 or TRBV12-4 to TRBJ2-6; D gene uncertain. The CDR3 has 13 residues. Trimming pared 3 bases from V and 8 bases from J, leaving 8 bases between.

This clonotype was recorded a few times. The chain recombines TRBV14 with TRBJ2-7; D gene unclear. V was pared by 4 bases and J by 6 bases, with 13 bases between. The germline V gene has CDR1 SGHDN and CDR2 FVKESK. The CDR3 extends over 13 amino acids. CDR3 sequence reads: CASSPRNVGEQYF. The CDR3 coding sequence is TGTGCCAGCAGCCCCAGGAATGTGGGCGAGCAGTACTTC.

As for this clonotype: A much larger clone differs from this one at a single base, so this may be a read error. V is TRBV15 and J is TRBJ2-5; D unresolved. V was cut by 10 bases and J by 1 base, with 7 bases left in between. Germline V CDR1 and CDR2: LNHNV, YYDKDF (reference sequence). The length of the CDR3 is 11 residues. The CDR3 spells CASRPQETQYF. CDR3 DNA sequence: TGTGCCAGCAGACCCCAAGAGACCCAGTACTTC.

This clonotype was counted at least ten times. The rearrangement joins TRBV12-3 or TRBV12-4 to TRBJ2-3; either TRBD1 or TRBD2 may supply D (6 bases each). This CDR3 is 15 amino acids long. Trimming pared 5 bases from V and 2 bases from J, leaving 14 bases between. CDR3 loop: CASSRGGSTTDTQYF. DNA for the CDR3: TGTGCCAGCAGTCGAGGGGGGTCTACCACAGATACGCAGTATTTT.

This clonotype was counted many times. The chain employs TRBV6-6 and TRBJ2-7; TRBD2 agrees at 7 bases. The CDR3 is made up of 13 amino acids. Germline lookup yields CDR1 MNHNY and CDR2 SVGAGI (reference sequence). The ends lost 7 bases at V and 6 bases at J; junction bases unmatched: 9. CDR3 coding DNA: TGTGCCAGCAAGCCCGGGGGGACCTTCGAGCAGTACTTC. It specifies CASKPGGTFEQYF.

This clonotype appeared a few times. This sequence may be a read error, since a much larger clone differs from it by one base. V gene TRBV12-3 or TRBV12-4 combines with J gene TRBJ2-6; 8 bases match TRBD1. This CDR3 is built from 19 residues. The V segment lost 8 bases and the J segment 1 base; nucleotides outside the gene matches: 16. The CDR3 sequence: CASCPIPGQEASGANVLTF. CDR3 sequence (DNA): TGTGCCAGCTGCCCCATACCGGGACAGGAGGCTTCTGGGGCCAACGTCCTGACTTTC.

This clonotype was counted between two and nine times. The rearrangement uses TRBV9 and TRBJ2-6; perhaps TRBD2 as D (5 bases). The CDR3 sequence is 17 residues long. The germline V gene has CDR1 SGDLS and CDR2 YYNGEE. Trimming shortened V by 4 bases and J by 1 base, and 15 bases separated the two germline ends. Here the CDR3 reads CASSPNLGGSGANVLTF. The DNA for the CDR3 is TGTGCCAGCAGCCCCAACCTTGGAGGTTCTGGGGCCAACGTCCTGACTTTC.

This clonotype was seen many times. The chain links TRBV5-1 to TRBJ2-7; possible D gene TRBD2, 6 bases. CDR1 and CDR2 (germline): SGHRS, YFSETQ. Trimming left V 4 bases short and J 2 bases short, with 13 bases between. CDR3 length equals 14 residues. CDR3 in amino acids: CASSLGGRTYEQYF. The CDR3 DNA follows: TGCGCCAGCAGCCTTGGAGGGAGGACCTACGAGCAGTACTTC.

This clonotype was found many times. This chain uses TRBV12-3 or TRBV12-4 with TRBJ1-2; the D is unclear. The ends were cut back, 2 bases at V and 2 bases at J, with 9 bases in the middle. The CDR3 length is 14 residues. For the CDR3, the DNA is TGTGCCAGCAGTTTAAGTTCGATAAACTATGGCTACACCTTC. It translates to CASSLSSINYGYTF.

The chain has TRBV15 and TRBJ2-5; the D is unclear. Germline V gives CDR1 LNHNV, CDR2 YYDKDF (reference sequence). V gave up 3 bases and J gave up 2 bases, with 7 bases separating them. This CDR3 spans 13 amino acids. CDR3 bases: TGTGCCACCAGCAGGCACATACAAGAGACCCAGTACTTC. Translating it yields CATSRHIQETQYF. Together with reference TRBV15 and TRBJ2-5, the CDR3 gives the full variable domain: DAMVIQNPRYQVTQFGKPVTLSCSQTLNHNVMYWYQQKSSQAPKLLFHYYDKDFNNEADTPDNFQSRRPNTSFCFLDIRSPGLGDTAMYLCATSRHIQETQYFGPGTRLLVL.

This clonotype was counted many times. The chain links TRBV3-1 to TRBJ2-3, with D possibly matching TRBD2 (6 bases). Germline values: CDR1 LGHDT, CDR2 YNNKEL (reference sequence). This CDR3 spans 16 amino acids. V gave up 4 bases and J gave up 2 bases, with 16 bases separating them. CDR3 protein: CASSLGSGGPTDTQYF. The CDR3 region has the DNA TGTGCCAGCAGCCTCGGCTCCGGAGGGCCCACAGATACGCAGTATTTT.

There are a few counts of this clonotype. The chain joins TRBV11-3 to TRBJ1-1; D gene uncertain. The CDR3 is 17 amino acids. In germline, CDR1 is SGHNT, CDR2 YENEEA. The germline V and J ends were trimmed by 1 base and 1 base, with 16 bases remaining between them. CDR3 loop: CASSLGGPLGKNTEAFF. CDR3 in DNA: TGTGCCAGCAGCTTAGGGGGTCCGCTAGGGAAGAACACTGAAGCTTTCTTT.

This clonotype occurred many times. This chain uses TRBV7-9 with TRBJ2-1, with a possible D match to TRBD2 (7 bases). CDR3 size: 15 residues. Trimming removed 8 bases from V and 0 bases from J, with 14 bases in between. CDR1 is SEHNR and CDR2 is FQNEAQ in the germline V gene (reference sequence). CDR3 residues: CASSGASGSYNEQFF. The CDR3 coding sequence is TGTGCCAGCTCAGGGGCTAGCGGCTCCTACAATGAGCAGTTCTTC.

This clonotype was detected many times. This sequence joins TRBV12-3 or TRBV12-4 and TRBJ1-2; perhaps TRBD1 as D (5 bases). This CDR3 has 13 amino acids. Trimming left V 5 bases short and J 6 bases short, with 13 bases between. The CDR3 here is CASSQRGVDGYTF. DNA for the CDR3: TGTGCCAGCAGTCAGCGGGGGGTTGATGGCTACACCTTC.

The sample holds a few counts of this clonotype. The genes are TRBV18 and TRBJ2-2; D not resolved. Between the trimmed V and J ends, which lost 4 bases and 3 bases, there was a span of 12 bases. The CDR3 spans 15 residues. CDR1 and CDR2 (germline): KGHSH, LQKENI. In DNA, the CDR3 is TGTGCCAGCTCACTCACAAAAAAGGACACCGGGGAGCTGTTTTTT. As protein: CASSLTKKDTGELFF.

J is TRBJ2-7 and V is TRBV5-1; perhaps TRBD2 as D (6 bases). The CDR3 is 15 residues long. With 0 bases removed from V and 7 bases from J, the gap between germline ends came to 17 bases. The germline V gene has CDR1 SGHRS and CDR2 YFSETQ. CDR3 in amino acids: CASSLGAGSPKEQYF. CDR3 sequence (DNA): TGCGCCAGCAGCTTGGGCGCGGGATCTCCCAAAGAGCAGTACTTC.

This clonotype was picked up many times. The J gene is TRBJ2-5, the V gene TRBV9; tentatively, D is TRBD1 (6 bases). Germline CDR1 is SGDLS and CDR2 is YYNGEE. This CDR3 has 16 amino acids. V was trimmed by 0 bases and J by 1 base, leaving 13 bases between them. The CDR3 reads CASSVAPQGSQETQYF. CDR3 coding DNA: TGTGCCAGCAGCGTAGCCCCACAGGGCTCCCAAGAGACCCAGTACTTC.

The CDR3 protein is CASSVGLAGGNEQFF. The CDR3 DNA is TGCGCCAGCAGCGTGGGACTAGCGGGAGGAAATGAGCAGTTCTTC. This chain joins TRBV5-1 and TRBJ2-1, with 15 bases aligning to TRBD2. The CDR3 is 15 amino acids. J was trimmed by 7 bases and V by 4 bases; bases with no gene match: 3. Germline CDR1 reads SGHRS; CDR2 reads YFSETQ. Filled out from reference TRBV5-1 and TRBJ2-1, the complete variable domain reads KAGVTQTPRYLIKTRGQQVTLSCSPISGHRSVSWYQQTPGQGLQFLFEYFSETQRNKGNFPGRFSGRQFSNSRSEMNVSTLELGDSALYLCASSVGLAGGNEQFFGPGTRLTVL.

This clonotype was seen ten or more times. The chain employs TRBV6-1 and TRBJ1-2; TRBD1 aligns across 9 bases. V shed 6 bases and J 1 base; nucleotides not matched to a gene: 6. Germline loops: CDR1 MNHNS, CDR2 SASEGT. The CDR3 is made up of 15 amino acids. DNA for the CDR3: TGTGCCAGCAGGAAACAGGGGGCCTTTAACTATGGCTACACCTTC. This translates into CASRKQGAFNYGYTF.

This clonotype was recorded many times. This rearrangement joins TRBV10-3 to TRBJ1-3, with unresolved D. The V end lost 0 bases, the J end lost 1 base, and 10 bases lay between the germline ends. CDR3 length equals 16 residues. CDR1 and CDR2 (germline): ENHRY, SYGVKD. CDR3 amino acids: CAISESERTSGNTIYF. The CDR3 region has the DNA TGTGCCATCAGTGAGTCGGAACGGACTTCTGGAAACACCATATATTTT.

The V and J genes are TRBV9 and TRBJ1-6; TRBD1 is a possible D gene (5 bases). The germline CDR1 and CDR2 sequences are SGDLS and YYNGEE. The CDR3 has 15 residues. Trimming stripped 5 bases from V and 0 bases from J, with 9 bases between. For the CDR3, the DNA is TGTGCCAGCAGACTAGACAGCTCCTATAATTCACCCCTCCACTTT. This translates into CASRLDSSYNSPLHF. The variable domain in full, with the rest retrieved from reference TRBV9 and TRBJ1-6, is DSGVTQTPKHLITATGQRVTLRCSPRSGDLSVYWYQQSLDQGLQFLIQYYNGEERAKGNILERFSAQQFPDLHSELNLSSLELGDSALYFCASRLDSSYNSPLHFGNGTRLTVT.

This clonotype was detected ten times or more. J is TRBJ2-3 and V is TRBV20-1, with unresolved D. Germline V lookup: CDR1 DFQATT, CDR2 SNEGSKA (reference sequence). Trimming shortened V by 3 bases and J by 4 bases, and 8 bases separated the two germline ends. The CDR3 contains 12 residues. The CDR3 DNA is TGCAGTGCTAGTCCCAGCTCAGATACGCAGTATTTT. It is translated as CSASPSSDTQYF.

This clonotype has a count of ten or more. The gene calls are TRBV2 and TRBJ1-2; D is perhaps TRBD1 (6 bases). The CDR3 is made up of 13 amino acids. Germline lookup yields CDR1 SNHLY and CDR2 FYNNEI. V was cut by 10 bases and J by 2 bases, with 14 bases left in between. The CDR3: CATTTTGNYGYTF. The CDR3 DNA sequence: TGTGCCACCACCACAACAGGGAACTATGGCTACACCTTC.

This clonotype was observed a few times. This chain uses TRBV18 with TRBJ2-5; D not resolved. This CDR3 region has 14 residues. The V end was cut by 3 bases, the J end by 9 bases, with 17 bases between. Looked up from germline, CDR1 is KGHSH and CDR2 is LQKENI. The CDR3 DNA is TGTGCCAGCTCACCCGGGCTAGACGACTTGTCCCAGTACTTC. The encoded protein is CASSPGLDDLSQYF.

This clonotype has ten or more counts. The chain employs TRBV6-1 and TRBJ2-7, with D possibly TRBD1 on 5 matching bases. The germline gives CDR1 MNHNS, CDR2 SASEGT. The germline V and J ends were trimmed by 2 bases and 4 bases, with 12 bases remaining between them. CDR3 length equals 14 residues. CDR3 amino acids: CASSEQGLRYEQYF. CDR3 nucleotide sequence: TGTGCCAGCAGTGAACAGGGTTTACGATACGAGCAGTACTTC.